Listed below are T cell receptor beta chains from one sample, sequenced in a study of a mutant IDH1 vaccine in newly diagnosed glioma. Sequenced by immunoSEQ multiplex PCR; TCRdb stores in-frame clones only, minus some. Of approximately 100,000 clones detected, around 90% appear once; the ten largest clones hold 0.5% to 0.6%. Here the sequenced sample was PBMCs, taken from a glioma patient treated with radiotherapy, temozolomide or both. These receptors came from a woman aged 50 to 60 with glioma. Each CDR3 is given with its conserved first and last residue. The order of the fields is CDR3 length, V gene, J gene, clone size, D gene, CDR3 protein, CDR3 DNA. D genes are given only for firm matches. A clone size is listed for some rows: how often the clone was seen (once, few, many), or a class if it is expanded.

15	TRBV6-1	TRBJ2-3	-	TRBD1	CASSFRQGAEDTQYF	TGTGCCAGCAGTTTCCGACAGGGAGCCGAAGATACGCAGTATTTT
14	TRBV5-8	TRBJ2-7	-	-	CASSLGPLEYEQYF	TGTGCCAGCAGCTTGGGACCCCTCGAGTACGAGCAGTACTTC
13	TRBV11-2	TRBJ1-2	-	-	CASSFPRAYGYTF	TGTGCCAGCAGCTTCCCCCGGGCCTATGGCTACACCTTC
14	TRBV9	TRBJ2-7	many	-	CASSVQGVPYEQYF	TGTGCCAGCAGCGTACAGGGAGTCCCCTACGAGCAGTACTTC
15	TRBV29-1	TRBJ2-7	-	TRBD2	CSITGLAGSIYEQYF	TGCAGCATCACGGGACTAGCGGGTTCGATTTACGAGCAGTACTTC
15	TRBV30	TRBJ1-2	-	-	CAWSVLIGGSAGYTF	TGTGCCTGGAGTGTATTGATCGGGGGGTCGGCTGGCTACACCTTC
15	TRBV7-3	TRBJ1-6	-	-	CASSLKGTGNSPLHF	TGTGCCAGCAGCTTAAAGGGGACTGGCAATTCACCCCTCCACTTT
18	TRBV5-1	TRBJ2-3	-	-	CASSLGQAHHPSTDTQYF	TGCGCCAGCAGCTTGGGGCAGGCACACCATCCGAGCACAGATACGCAGTATTTT
16	TRBV7-3	TRBJ2-5	-	TRBD2	CASSRGLAGRSETQYF	TGTGCCAGCAGCCGCGGACTAGCGGGAAGGTCGGAGACCCAGTACTTC
17	TRBV28	TRBJ2-1	-	-	CASSPDNSERSNNEQFF	TGTGCCAGCAGCCCCGATAATAGCGAGCGTTCTAACAATGAGCAGTTCTTC
12	TRBV7-8	TRBJ2-3	-	-	CASSLVTTRVYF	TGTGCCAGCAGCTTAGTCACCACTCGGGTTTATTTT
17	TRBV28	TRBJ2-7	-	TRBD1	CASTVGTVGFNPGEQYF	TGTGCCAGCACCGTTGGGACAGTGGGCTTTAATCCCGGCGAGCAGTACTTC
17	TRBV14	TRBJ2-5	-	TRBD2	CASSQVRLAGLQETQYF	TGTGCCAGCAGCCAAGTAAGACTAGCGGGGCTCCAAGAGACCCAGTACTTC
13	TRBV28	TRBJ1-1	-	-	CASSWTGNTEAFF	TGTGCCAGCAGTTGGACGGGGAACACTGAAGCTTTCTTT
11	TRBV6-5	TRBJ2-7	-	-	CASSVTWEQYF	TGTGCCAGCAGTGTTACATGGGAGCAGTACTTC
15	TRBV4-1	TRBJ2-7	-	TRBD1	CASSQGRDRGYEQYF	TGCGCCAGCAGCCAAGGCCGGGACAGGGGTTACGAGCAGTACTTC
18	TRBV11-2	TRBJ1-6	-	TRBD1	CASSRPGQGPGTGSPLHF	TGTGCCAGCAGTCGACCGGGACAGGGCCCCGGGACGGGTTCACCCCTCCACTTT
12	TRBV19	TRBJ2-4	-	TRBD2	CASSADREVQYF	TGTGCCAGTAGTGCCGACCGGGAGGTTCAGTACTTC
13	TRBV30	TRBJ1-1	few	-	CAWTGTANTEAFF	TGTGCCTGGACTGGGACGGCGAACACTGAAGCTTTCTTT
12	TRBV10-2	TRBJ2-1	once	TRBD2	CAIKREMDEQFF	TGCGCCATCAAGCGGGAGATGGATGAGCAGTTCTTC
17	TRBV2	TRBJ1-1	-	TRBD1	CASSSRGRGGVGTEAFF	TGTGCCAGCAGTTCGAGGGGGCGCGGAGGGGTAGGAACTGAAGCTTTCTTT
15	TRBV5-6	TRBJ2-2	-	TRBD2	CASSLDGGRSGELFF	TGTGCCAGCAGCTTGGATGGCGGGAGAAGCGGGGAGCTGTTTTTT
13	TRBV29-1	TRBJ1-2	-	-	CSVDGWGEYGYTF	TGCAGCGTTGACGGATGGGGGGAGTATGGCTACACCTTC
15	TRBV6-1	TRBJ1-3	-	-	CASSEFRDAGNTIYF	TGTGCCAGCAGTGAATTCAGGGACGCTGGAAACACTATATATTTT
13	TRBV25-1	TRBJ2-1	-	-	CASSEGRFNEQFF	TGTGCCAGCAGTGAGGGGAGATTCAATGAGCAGTTCTTC
11	TRBV19	TRBJ2-7	-	-	CASSTEYEQYF	TGTGCCAGTAGTACGGAGTACGAGCAGTACTTC
13	TRBV6-5	TRBJ1-1	few	-	CASSATGWTEAFF	TGTGCCAGCAGTGCTACAGGGTGGACTGAAGCTTTCTTT
17	TRBV5-6	TRBJ1-5	-	-	CASSLGLGTISNQPQHF	TGTGCCAGCAGCCTGGGACTGGGGACGATTAGCAATCAGCCCCAGCATTTT
13	TRBV5-6	TRBJ2-1	-	-	CASSLANYNEQFF	TGTGCCAGCAGCTTGGCTAACTACAATGAGCAGTTCTTC
15	TRBV30	TRBJ2-7	-	TRBD2	CAWSPALAGTYEQYF	TGTGCCTGGAGCCCCGCCTTAGCGGGGACCTACGAGCAGTACTTC
15	TRBV6-6	TRBJ2-7	-	TRBD2	CASSDLELAAREQYF	TGTGCCAGCAGTGATCTCGAACTAGCGGCTCGCGAGCAGTACTTC
12	TRBV6-1	TRBJ1-1	-	-	CASRERNTEAFF	TGTGCCAGCAGGGAAAGGAACACTGAAGCTTTCTTT
16	TRBV28	TRBJ1-3	-	-	CASRAAPSDSGNTIYF	TGTGCCAGCAGGGCTGCCCCCAGCGACTCTGGAAACACCATATATTTT
16	TRBV19	TRBJ2-3	-	TRBD2	CASSGEGSYATDTQYF	TGTGCCAGTAGTGGGGAGGGGAGCTATGCCACAGATACGCAGTATTTT
14	TRBV5-4	TRBJ2-2	-	-	CASSLAGSTGELFF	TGTGCCAGCAGCTTGGCTGGGAGCACCGGGGAGCTGTTTTTT
11	TRBV21-1	TRBJ2-7	-	-	CASSKAYEQYF	TGTGCCAGCAGCAAGGCCTACGAGCAGTACTTC
15	TRBV19	TRBJ2-7	once	-	CASSTSSTGTYEQYF	TGTGCCAGTAGTACCTCCTCGACAGGTACCTACGAGCAGTACTTC
11	TRBV10-3	TRBJ1-1	-	-	CAIITDTEAFF	TGTGCCATCATCACAGACACTGAAGCTTTCTTT
16	TRBV7-9	TRBJ2-1	-	TRBD2	CASSGGTSGSGSEQFF	TGTGCCAGCAGCGGAGGGACTAGCGGGAGTGGGAGTGAGCAGTTCTTC
15	TRBV5-1	TRBJ2-3	-	TRBD2	CASSSSGGDTDTQYF	TGCGCCAGCAGCTCCTCGGGGGGTGACACAGATACGCAGTATTTT
16	TRBV7-6	TRBJ2-3	-	-	CASSFPGGGFPDTQYF	TGTGCCAGCAGCTTCCCAGGGGGGGGGTTTCCAGATACGCAGTATTTT
14	TRBV5-1	TRBJ2-7	-	-	CASSLGTSYVEQYF	TGCGCCAGCAGCTTGGGGACATCTTACGTCGAGCAGTACTTC
19	TRBV9	TRBJ2-3	-	TRBD2	CASSPGLAGGPFSPDTQYF	TGTGCCAGCAGCCCAGGACTAGCGGGAGGGCCATTCTCCCCAGATACGCAGTATTTT
15	TRBV7-9	TRBJ1-3	-	TRBD1	CASSPPTGGGNTIYF	TGTGCCAGCAGCCCCCCTACAGGGGGAGGAAACACCATATATTTT
15	TRBV5-5	TRBJ1-5	-	-	CASSFDGNSNQPQHF	TGTGCCAGCAGCTTTGACGGTAATAGCAATCAGCCCCAGCATTTT
19	TRBV30	TRBJ2-6	-	-	CAWSVYPAGAFSGANVLTF	TGTGCCTGGAGTGTATACCCTGCGGGCGCCTTCTCTGGGGCCAACGTCCTGACTTTC
13	TRBV27	TRBJ1-5	once	-	CASSEQGRQPQHF	TGTGCCAGCAGTGAGCAGGGACGTCAGCCCCAGCATTTT
14	TRBV27	TRBJ1-2	-	TRBD1	CASSLRDRQPGYTF	TGTGCCAGCAGTTTACGGGACAGGCAGCCTGGCTACACCTTC
17	TRBV18	TRBJ2-3	-	TRBD2	CASSPGTSGPSTDTQYF	TGTGCCAGCTCACCTGGGACTAGCGGACCCAGCACAGATACGCAGTATTTT
15	TRBV7-9	TRBJ2-1	-	TRBD2	CASSPPSGRYNEQFF	TGTGCCAGCAGCCCTCCGAGCGGGAGGTACAATGAGCAGTTCTTC
14	TRBV2	TRBJ2-1	-	TRBD2	CASRGTSGSYEQFF	TGTGCCAGCAGGGGGACTAGCGGGAGTTATGAGCAGTTCTTC
14	TRBV7-9	TRBJ1-1	-	TRBD1	CASKWGQGEGEAFF	TGTGCCAGCAAGTGGGGACAGGGTGAGGGTGAAGCTTTCTTT
16	TRBV5-6	TRBJ1-2	-	-	CASSLAPGTSGYGYTF	TGTGCCAGCAGCTTGGCTCCGGGGACCTCTGGCTATGGCTACACCTTC
14	TRBV30	TRBJ2-7	-	TRBD2	CAWSVLAGLGEQYF	TGTGCCTGGAGTGTACTAGCGGGTTTGGGCGAGCAGTACTTC
12	TRBV6-1	TRBJ2-7	-	TRBD2	CASSGLAVEQYF	TGTGCCAGCAGTGGGCTAGCGGTCGAGCAGTACTTC
14	TRBV7-9	TRBJ2-7	-	TRBD1	CASSLGQGTYEQYF	TGTGCCAGCAGCCTCGGACAGGGGACCTACGAGCAGTACTTC